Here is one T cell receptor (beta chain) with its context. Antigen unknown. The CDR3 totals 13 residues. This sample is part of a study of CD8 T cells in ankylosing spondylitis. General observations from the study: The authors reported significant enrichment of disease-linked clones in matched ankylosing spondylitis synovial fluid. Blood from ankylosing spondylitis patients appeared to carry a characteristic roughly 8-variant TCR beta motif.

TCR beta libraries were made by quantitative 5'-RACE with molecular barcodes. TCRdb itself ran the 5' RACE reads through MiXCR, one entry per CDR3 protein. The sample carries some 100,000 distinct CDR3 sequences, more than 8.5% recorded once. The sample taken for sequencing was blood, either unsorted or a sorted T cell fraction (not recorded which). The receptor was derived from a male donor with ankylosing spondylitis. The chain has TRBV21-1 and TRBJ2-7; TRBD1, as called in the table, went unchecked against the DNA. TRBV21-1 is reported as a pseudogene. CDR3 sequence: CASSKGQIYEQYV. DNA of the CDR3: TGTGCCAGCAGCAAGGGACAGATTTACGAGCAGTACGTC.